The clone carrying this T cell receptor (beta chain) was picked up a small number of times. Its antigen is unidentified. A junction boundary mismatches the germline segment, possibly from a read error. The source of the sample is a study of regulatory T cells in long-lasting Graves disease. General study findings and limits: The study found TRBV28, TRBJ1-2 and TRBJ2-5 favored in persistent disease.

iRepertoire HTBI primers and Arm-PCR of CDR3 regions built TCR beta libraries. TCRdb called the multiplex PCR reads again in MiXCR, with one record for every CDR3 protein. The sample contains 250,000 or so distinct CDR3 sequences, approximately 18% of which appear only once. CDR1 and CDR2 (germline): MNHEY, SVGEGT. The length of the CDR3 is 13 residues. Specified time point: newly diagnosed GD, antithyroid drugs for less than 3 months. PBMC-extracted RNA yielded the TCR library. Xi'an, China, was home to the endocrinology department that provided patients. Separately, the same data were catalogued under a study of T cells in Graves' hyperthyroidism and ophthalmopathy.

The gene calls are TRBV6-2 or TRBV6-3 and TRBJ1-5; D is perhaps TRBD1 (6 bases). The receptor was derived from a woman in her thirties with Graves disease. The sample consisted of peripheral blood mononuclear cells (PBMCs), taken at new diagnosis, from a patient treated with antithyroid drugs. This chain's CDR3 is CACSLWDTQPQHF. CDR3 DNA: TGTGCCTGCAGTTTGTGGGACACTCAGCCCCAGCATTTT.